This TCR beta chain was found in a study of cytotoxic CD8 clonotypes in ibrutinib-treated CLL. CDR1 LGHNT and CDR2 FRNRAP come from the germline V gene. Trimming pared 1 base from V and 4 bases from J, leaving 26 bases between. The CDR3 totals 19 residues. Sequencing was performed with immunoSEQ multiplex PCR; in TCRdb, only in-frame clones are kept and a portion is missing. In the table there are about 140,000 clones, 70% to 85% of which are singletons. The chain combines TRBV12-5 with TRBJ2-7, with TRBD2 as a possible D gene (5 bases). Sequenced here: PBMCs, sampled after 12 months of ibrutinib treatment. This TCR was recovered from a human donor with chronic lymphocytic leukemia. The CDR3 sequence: CASGLDGRPVGGRSYEQYF. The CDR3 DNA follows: TGTGCTAGTGGTTTGGACGGTAGGCCAGTCGGCGGGCGCTCATACGAGCAGTACTTC.